This TCR beta chain was observed in a study of technical replicates of blood from a handful of donors. The germline CDR1 and CDR2 sequences are MGHRA and YSYEKL. The ends lost 8 bases at V and 2 bases at J; junction bases unmatched: 19. The CDR3 runs to 20 residues. The method was immunoSEQ multiplex PCR; TCRdb's version includes in-frame clones alone and lacks a portion of them. The table lists tens of thousands of clones, 90% to 95% of them singletons. The TCR originated in a human donor in good health. The chain couples TRBV4-1 to TRBJ1-4; 11 nucleotides align to TRBD1. What was sequenced was T cells isolated from PBMCs. CDR3 in amino acids: CASAISTAGQGVGTNEKLFF. The CDR3 DNA sequence: TGCGCCAGCGCAATATCGACCGCGGGACAGGGGGTAGGGACTAATGAAAAACTGTTTTTT.